The 7 T cell receptor beta chains in this list originate from one sample, sequenced in a study of regulatory T cells in long-lasting Graves disease. The time point: newly diagnosed GD, antithyroid drugs for less than 3 months. PBMCs were the source of the RNA used for TCR sequencing. CDR3 regions were amplified by Arm-PCR using iRepertoire HTBI primers to build TCR beta libraries. Using its own MiXCR run on the multiplex PCR reads, TCRdb lists one record per CDR3 protein. The sample contains hundreds of thousands of distinct CDR3 sequences, 16% of which appear only once. These records were also assigned to another study, of T cells in Graves' hyperthyroidism and ophthalmopathy.

The specimen comprised peripheral blood mononuclear cells (PBMCs), sampled at new diagnosis, from a patient treated with antithyroid drugs. The receptors shown here come from a woman under 40 with Graves disease.

This clonotype was detected only a few times. V and J are TRBV20-1 and TRBJ1-5; D not certain. CDR3 length: 14 amino acids. V lost 7 bases and J lost 4, with 17 bases in between. Germline loops: CDR1 DFQATT, CDR2 SNEGSKA (reference sequence). CDR3 loop: CSVLGQNANQPQHF. The CDR3 bases are TGCAGTGTCCTTGGGCAGAACGCTAATCAGCCCCAGCATTTT.

Worth noting for this clonotype: It may be a read error: a sequence one base away is much more abundant. The chain employs TRBV28 and TRBJ1-2, with D unresolved. The V gene's germline CDR1 is MDHEN and CDR2 SYDVKM. The CDR3 runs 15 residues. Deletions cut 5 bases from V and 4 bases from J, with 17 bases between. This chain's CDR3 is CASSPGIIASYGYTF. The CDR3 nucleotides read TGTGCCAGCAGTCCGGGGATCATAGCTAGCTATGGCTACACCTTC.

This clonotype has ten or more counts. This chain links TRBV11-2 with TRBJ1-3; D is unclear. Germline V lookup: CDR1 SGHAT, CDR2 FQNNGV. The V end lost 5 bases, the J end lost 0 bases, and 14 bases lay between the germline ends. The CDR3 is 16 amino acids. The CDR3 loop is CASSLGLARSGNTIYF. The CDR3 coding sequence is TGTGCCAGCAGCCTGGGCCTGGCGCGCTCTGGAAACACCATATATTTT. Full variable domain (rest looked up from reference TRBV11-2 and TRBJ1-3): EAGVAQSPRYKIIEKRQSVAFWCNPISGHATLYWYQQILGQGPKLLIQFQNNGVVDDSQLPKDRFSAERLKGVDSTLKIQPAKLEDSAVYLCASSLGLARSGNTIYFGEGSWLTVV.

This rearrangement joins TRBV27 to TRBJ2-5; D is perhaps TRBD1 (5 bases). The CDR3 loop spans 15 amino acids. CDR1 is MNHEY and CDR2 is SMNVEV in the germline V gene (reference sequence). The ends were cut back, 2 bases at V and 7 bases at J, with 17 bases in the middle. CDR3: CASSLRWPGQGTQYF. For the CDR3, the DNA is TGTGCCAGCAGTTTAAGGTGGCCGGGTCAGGGGACCCAGTACTTC.

This clonotype was seen more than once but under ten times. The chain couples TRBV18 to TRBJ2-3; D is unclear. The V gene lost 5 bases and the J gene lost 4 bases, with 4 bases spanning the gap. CDR1 is KGHSH and CDR2 is LQKENI in the germline V gene. The CDR3 runs 11 residues. The CDR3 region is CASSDPDTQYF. DNA of the CDR3: TGTGCCAGCTCAGATCCAGATACGCAGTATTTT.

In this sample, this clonotype turned up many times. The CDR3 region has the DNA TGCAGTGCGAACTGGCTGCAAGAGACCCAGTACTTC. As protein: CSANWLQETQYF. This rearrangement joins TRBV20-1 to TRBJ2-5; D is uncertain. Trimming cost V 6 bases and J 2 bases, with 10 bases left between them. There are 12 residues in the CDR3. CDR1 is DFQATT and CDR2 is SNEGSKA in the germline V gene (reference sequence).

This clonotype appeared many times. The chain links TRBV6-1 to TRBJ1-2; D remains unclear. The CDR3 length is 14 residues. Germline V gene data show CDR1 as MNHNS and CDR2 as SASEGT. V was clipped by 3 bases and J by 2 bases, with 10 bases between them. DNA for the CDR3: TGTGCCAGCAGTGACCTGACCGGAAACTATGGCTACACCTTC. This codes for CASSDLTGNYGYTF.